These 21 T cell receptor beta chains were sequenced from one sample in a study of shared clonotypes between healthy human individuals. Method: immunoSEQ multiplex PCR; TCRdb's copy keeps in-frame clones and lacks some. The sample lists fewer than 1.6 million clones, roughly 98.5% occurring once. The sequencing input was naive CD4+ T cells sorted from blood. Subset described: CD45RA+ positively selected. Receptors were obtained from a man younger than 45 in good health.

This clone showed up just once. The chain's CDR3 is CASSLGYRRENTYEQYF. CDR3 bases: TGTGCCAGCAGCTTAGGCTATCGGCGGGAGAATACCTACGAGCAGTACTTC. This chain connects TRBV13 to TRBJ2-7; 7 positions match TRBD2. The CDR3 is 17 amino acids. In germline, CDR1 is PRHDT, CDR2 FYEKMQ (reference sequence). After removal of 0 bases from V and 2 bases from J, the junction contained 10 bases not matched to a gene.

The count of this clone is one. The chain uses TRBV7-9 and TRBJ2-3; D is perhaps TRBD2 (5 bases). Trimming shortened V by 6 bases and J by 1 base, and 8 bases separated the two germline ends. This CDR3 comprises 13 residues. Germline V gene lookup returns CDR1 SEHNR and CDR2 FQNEAQ (reference sequence). The CDR3 DNA reads TGTGCCAGCAGATGGGAGCGCACAGATACGCAGTATTTT. Translated: CASRWERTDTQYF.

This clone came up once. The V call is TRBV19, the J call TRBJ2-1; no clear D. This CDR3 is built from 14 residues. Looked up from germline, CDR1 is LNHDA and CDR2 is SQIVND (reference sequence). The germline V and J ends were trimmed by 7 bases and 9 bases, with 19 bases remaining between them. CDR3 in amino acids: CASMGAEWASEQFF. The CDR3 DNA follows: TGTGCCAGTATGGGTGCAGAGTGGGCCAGTGAGCAGTTCTTC. The full variable domain, in which reference TRBV19 and TRBJ2-1 provide the parts outside the CDR3, is DGGITQSPKYLFRKEGQNVTLSCEQNLNHDAMYWYRQDPGQGLRLIYYSQIVNDFQKGDIAEGYSVSREKKESFPLTVTSAQKNPTAFYLCASMGAEWASEQFFGPGTRLTVL.

This sequence joins TRBV18 and TRBJ2-5; either TRBD1 or TRBD2 may fit D (5 bases each). V lost 3 bases, J lost 4 bases, and 18 bases lay in between. From germline, CDR1 is KGHSH and CDR2 LQKENI. The CDR3 extends over 16 amino acids. The CDR3: CASSPYVRGPPETQYF. In nucleotides, the CDR3 is TGTGCCAGCTCACCTTATGTTCGGGGACCCCCAGAGACCCAGTACTTC.

CDR3 sequence reads: CAKAGNGSYNEQFF. Written as DNA, the CDR3 is TGTGCGAAAGCGGGAAACGGTTCCTACAATGAGCAGTTCTTC. This chain joins TRBV7-7 and TRBJ2-1; 7 bases map to TRBD2. Germline CDR1 reads SSHAT; CDR2 reads FNYEAQ (reference sequence). The CDR3 extends over 14 amino acids.

This chain connects TRBV9 to TRBJ2-1; 9 bases align to TRBD2. This CDR3 has 15 residues. The germline V gene encodes CDR1 SGDLS and CDR2 YYNGEE. V lost 5 bases to trimming and J lost 8 bases; unmatched junction nucleotides: 11. The CDR3, as DNA: TGTGCCAGCAGTTTATCCGGGACTAGCATATATGAGCAGTTCTTC. Translation: CASSLSGTSIYEQFF.

The chain links TRBV18 to TRBJ1-1; 9 bases align to TRBD1. CDR1 is KGHSH and CDR2 is LQKENI in the germline V gene. The length of the CDR3 is 14 residues. The junction had 3 bases not matched to a gene; V was cut back by 4 bases and J by 3 bases. The CDR3 DNA sequence: TGTGCCAGCTCACTGCGGACAGGGGACACTGAAGCTTTCTTT. Translation gives CASSLRTGDTEAFF.

The chain employs TRBV6-6 and TRBJ2-5; D call uncertain. The germline V gene has CDR1 MNHNY and CDR2 SVGAGI (reference sequence). CDR3 length equals 16 residues. Trimming cost V 0 bases and J 5 bases, with 16 bases left between them. This chain's CDR3 is CASSYSRGSGPETQYF. The CDR3, as DNA: TGTGCCAGCAGTTACTCGAGAGGTAGTGGCCCGGAGACCCAGTACTTC.

This clone was counted a single time. V and J are TRBV2 and TRBJ1-5; maybe TRBD1 (6 bases). This CDR3 has 15 amino acids. In germline, CDR1 is SNHLY, CDR2 FYNNEI. Trimming shortened V by 6 bases and J by 7 bases, and 19 bases separated the two germline ends. This chain's CDR3 is CASSEYKGGRQPQHF. The CDR3, as DNA: TGTGCCAGCAGCGAATATAAGGGGGGTAGGCAGCCCCAGCATTTT.

This chain connects TRBV14 to TRBJ2-2; 15 bases fit TRBD2. The CDR3 length is 16 residues. V trimming: 4 bases; J trimming: 6 bases; junction bases outside the gene matches: 3. CDR1 and CDR2 (germline): SGHDN, FVKESK. CDR3 coding DNA: TGTGCCAGCAGCCTGGGACTAGCGGGAGGATCCGGGGAGCTGTTTTTT. It is translated as CASSLGLAGGSGELFF.

V gene TRBV11-2 combines with J gene TRBJ2-1, with 9 bases identical to TRBD1. CDR1 and CDR2 (germline): SGHAT, FQNNGV. The CDR3 loop spans 15 amino acids. The V gene end was trimmed by 4 bases and the J gene end by 0 bases; junction bases not matched to a gene: 1. DNA of the CDR3: TGTGCCAGCAGCTGGACAGGGGACTCCTACAATGAGCAGTTCTTC. Translating it yields CASSWTGDSYNEQFF.

The chain combines TRBV11-2 with TRBJ2-1; 12 nucleotides match TRBD2. In germline, CDR1 is SGHAT, CDR2 FQNNGV. The CDR3 has 13 residues. After removal of 6 bases from V and 12 bases from J, the junction contained 6 bases not matched to a gene. The DNA of the CDR3 is TGTGCCAGCAGTAGACTAGCGGGAGTGGGGCAGTTCTTC. The encoded protein is CASSRLAGVGQFF.

The CDR3, as DNA: TGTGCCAGCAGCCGAAAGAACGAGCAGTACTTC. As protein: CASSRKNEQYF. The rearrangement links TRBV14 to TRBJ2-7; no clear D. V lost 4 bases and J 5 bases, leaving 6 bases between the germline ends. The CDR3 contains 11 residues. Germline CDR1 reads SGHDN; CDR2 reads FVKESK.

The chain has TRBV6-4 and TRBJ2-2; D ambiguous. Trimming took off 2 bases at V and 0 bases at J, with 4 bases between the two ends. The CDR3 extends over 14 amino acids. Germline CDR1 reads MRHNA; CDR2 reads SNTAGT. The chain's CDR3 is CASSDVANTGELFF. The CDR3 coding sequence is TGTGCCAGCAGTGACGTTGCGAACACCGGGGAGCTGTTTTTT.

The gene calls are TRBV5-5 and TRBJ2-7; 9 bases map to TRBD1. The CDR3 consists of 14 residues. Germline CDR1 is SGHKS and CDR2 is YYEKEE (reference sequence). Germline trimming cut 5 bases from V and 2 bases from J; bases unmatched to any gene: 5. The CDR3 DNA is TGTGCCAGCAGAACCGGGACAGGGACCTACGAGCAGTACTTC. It specifies CASRTGTGTYEQYF.

The V and J genes are TRBV5-1 and TRBJ2-7; TRBD1 matches at 9 bases. This CDR3 spans 16 amino acids. The V gene's germline CDR1 is SGHRS and CDR2 YFSETQ. The junction had 16 bases not matched to a gene; V was cut back by 8 bases and J by 4 bases. CDR3 protein: CARVAAGTGPPYEQYF. In DNA form, the CDR3 reads TGCGCCAGGGTCGCGGCGGGGACAGGGCCTCCTTACGAGCAGTACTTC.

This clone is a singleton in its sample. CDR3 protein: CASSLGQGSANTGELFF. CDR3 DNA: TGCGCCAGCAGCTTGGGACAGGGGAGTGCAAACACCGGGGAGCTGTTTTTT. The rearrangement uses TRBV5-1 and TRBJ2-2, with TRBD1 identical over 8 bases. Germline CDR1 and CDR2: SGHRS and YFSETQ. The CDR3 totals 17 residues. V dropped 0 bases and J dropped 2; count of bases not matched to a gene: 6.

V usage is TRBV11-3 and J usage is TRBJ2-7, with D unresolved. The CDR3 consists of 13 residues. Trimming pared 5 bases from V and 0 bases from J, leaving 8 bases between. Germline V lookup: CDR1 SGHNT, CDR2 YENEEA. The CDR3 reads CASSPPGSYEQYF. The CDR3, as DNA: TGTGCCAGCAGCCCCCCCGGCTCCTACGAGCAGTACTTC.

The J gene is TRBJ2-3, the V gene TRBV27; D may be TRBD1 (6 bases). Trimming left V 6 bases short and J 13 bases short, with 20 bases between. CDR1 is MNHEY and CDR2 is SMNVEV in the germline V gene (reference sequence). This CDR3 has 13 residues. This CDR3 is CASSKRNRVSEYF. In DNA, the CDR3 is TGTGCCAGCAGCAAACGAAACAGGGTTTCCGAGTATTTT.

The chain uses TRBV7-8 and TRBJ1-1; D is ambiguous. Germline CDR1 is SGHVS and CDR2 is FQNEAQ. V lost 3 bases and J 4 bases, leaving 12 bases between the germline ends. The CDR3 runs to 14 residues. The CDR3 nucleotides read TGTGCCAGCAGCTTCGGGGTGACTGGCACTGAAGCTTTCTTT. As protein: CASSFGVTGTEAFF.

This clone was seen just once. This sequence joins TRBV15 and TRBJ2-1, with D uncertain. The CDR3 has 16 residues. CDR1 and CDR2 (germline): LNHNV, YYDKDF (reference sequence). Trimming cost V 0 bases and J 2 bases, with 11 bases left between them. CDR3 protein: CATSRDIGRTYNEQFF. CDR3 coding DNA: TGTGCCACCAGCAGAGATATTGGGCGGACCTACAATGAGCAGTTCTTC. Full variable domain (rest looked up from reference TRBV15 and TRBJ2-1): DAMVIQNPRYQVTQFGKPVTLSCSQTLNHNVMYWYQQKSSQAPKLLFHYYDKDFNNEADTPDNFQSRRPNTSFCFLDIRSPGLGDTAMYLCATSRDIGRTYNEQFFGPGTRLTVL.